This TCR beta chain was sequenced in a study of human T cells and chemical hapten exposure. Turning to the study itself: Patch tests put 0.01% DPC on the upper back, and the results were checked at 6 days. Small pooled library volume differences mainly caused per-sample TCR yield variation.

TCRdb reprocessed the RACE reads via MiXCR and lists one record per CDR3 protein. The sample includes 65,000 to 90,000 distinct CDR3 sequences, more than 6.5% of them seen just once. Overall study results and limits: Large CDR3 similarity clusters arose significantly more often from expanded TCRs than from controls.

CDR3 size: 13 residues. Germline CDR1 and CDR2: SNHLY and FYNNEI. With 4 bases removed from V and 2 bases from J, the gap between germline ends came to 6 bases. In the case of this clonotype: What it binds is not known.

Time point here: patch test 2, 6 weeks after DPC sensitization. Treatment denoted: therapeutic diphenylcyclopropenone sensitization with weekly scalp DPC. This receptor was obtained from a woman aged 25-40 years with alopecia areata. Some clones in this sample may be carry-over from other donors' samples. V is TRBV2 and J is TRBJ1-5; D not resolved. The starting material was whole blood, obtained in connection with sensitization to the hapten diphenylcyclopropenone (DPC). The CDR3 DNA follows: TGTGCCAGCAGTGCAGAGGGCAATCAGCCCCAGCATTTT. This sequence encodes CASSAEGNQPQHF.